This T cell receptor (beta chain) was sequenced during a study of control samples from healthy donors and cancer patients. The CDR3 length is 15 residues. V lost 5 bases and J lost 7; bases outside the gene matches: 9. Germline assignment: CDR1 MNHEY and CDR2 SMNVEV (reference sequence). Clones were sequenced by immunoSEQ multiplex PCR, and TCRdb holds only the in-frame ones, with some missing. Among 150,000 or so clones listed, roughly nine tenths were seen once. The receptor's source is a woman aged 25-40 years in good health. The rearrangement uses TRBV27 and TRBJ1-5; 9 bases fit TRBD1. Sequencing was done on a sample of blood. This CDR3 is CASSTGTGQGQPQHF. The CDR3 DNA is TGTGCCAGCAGTACCGGGACAGGGCAGGGGCAGCCCCAGCATTTT.